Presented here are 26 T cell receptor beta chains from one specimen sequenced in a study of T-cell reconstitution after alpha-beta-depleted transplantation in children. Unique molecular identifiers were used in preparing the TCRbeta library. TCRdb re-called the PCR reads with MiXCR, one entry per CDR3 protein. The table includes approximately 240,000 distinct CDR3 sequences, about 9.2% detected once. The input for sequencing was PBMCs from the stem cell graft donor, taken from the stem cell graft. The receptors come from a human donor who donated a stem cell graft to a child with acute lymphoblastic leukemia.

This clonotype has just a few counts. For the CDR3, the DNA is TGCGCCAGCAGCCAAGATCCCAGGGGGAACACTGAAGCTTTCTTT. Translating gives CASSQDPRGNTEAFF. This rearrangement joins TRBV4-1 to TRBJ1-1, with D perhaps TRBD1 (6 bases). The V gene lost 0 bases and the J gene lost 1 base, with 9 bases spanning the gap. The germline CDR1 and CDR2 sequences are MGHRA and YSYEKL. CDR3 length: 15 amino acids.

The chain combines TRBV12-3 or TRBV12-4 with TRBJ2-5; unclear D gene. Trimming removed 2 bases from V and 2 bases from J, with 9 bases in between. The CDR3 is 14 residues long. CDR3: CASSLIQLQETQYF. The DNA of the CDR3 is TGTGCCAGCAGTTTAATACAGCTACAAGAGACCCAGTACTTC.

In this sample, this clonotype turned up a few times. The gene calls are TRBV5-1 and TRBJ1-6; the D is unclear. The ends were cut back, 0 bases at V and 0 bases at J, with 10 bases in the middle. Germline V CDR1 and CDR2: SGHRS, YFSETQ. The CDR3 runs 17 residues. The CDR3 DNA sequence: TGCGCCAGCAGCTTGGAGCCGGGGTCCTCCTATAATTCACCCCTCCACTTT. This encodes CASSLEPGSSYNSPLHF.

CDR3 in amino acids: CASSWDSSSTDTQYF. The CDR3 DNA sequence: TGTGCCAGCAGCTGGGACTCTTCTAGCACAGATACGCAGTATTTT. V usage is TRBV5-6 and J usage is TRBJ2-3, with D maybe TRBD2 (6 bases). This CDR3 has 15 amino acids. The V and J ends lost 3 bases and 0 bases respectively, with 11 bases between them. Germline CDR1 is SGHDT and CDR2 is YYEEEE. Filled out from reference TRBV5-6 and TRBJ2-3, the complete variable domain reads DAGVTQSPTHLIKTRGQQVTLRCSPKSGHDTVSWYQQALGQGPQFIFQYYEEEERQRGNFPDRFSGHQFPNYSSELNVNALLLGDSALYLCASSWDSSSTDTQYFGPGTRLTVL.

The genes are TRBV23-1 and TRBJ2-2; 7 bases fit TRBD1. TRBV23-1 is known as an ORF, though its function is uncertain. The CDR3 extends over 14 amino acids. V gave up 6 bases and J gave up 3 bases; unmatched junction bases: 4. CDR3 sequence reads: CASRRQGDTGELFF. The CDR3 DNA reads TGCGCCAGCAGACGACAGGGAGACACCGGGGAGCTGTTTTTT.

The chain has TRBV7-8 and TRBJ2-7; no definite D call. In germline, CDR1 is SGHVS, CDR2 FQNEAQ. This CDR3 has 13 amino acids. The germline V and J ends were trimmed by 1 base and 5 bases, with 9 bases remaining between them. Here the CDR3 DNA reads TGTGCCAGCAGCTTAGAGTCCTCTGACGAGCAGTACTTC. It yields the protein CASSLESSDEQYF.

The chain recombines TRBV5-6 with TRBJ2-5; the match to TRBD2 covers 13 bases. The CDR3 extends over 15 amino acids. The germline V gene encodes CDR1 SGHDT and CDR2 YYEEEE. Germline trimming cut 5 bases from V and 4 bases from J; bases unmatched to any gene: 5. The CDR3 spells CASRKGLAGRETQYF. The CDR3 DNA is TGTGCCAGCAGAAAGGGACTAGCGGGGAGAGAGACCCAGTACTTC.

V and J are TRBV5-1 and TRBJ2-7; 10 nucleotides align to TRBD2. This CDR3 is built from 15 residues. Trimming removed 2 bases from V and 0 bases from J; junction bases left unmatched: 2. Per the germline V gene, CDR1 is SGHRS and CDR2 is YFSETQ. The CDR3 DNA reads TGCGCCAGCAGCTTTGGACTAGCGGACTCCTACGAGCAGTACTTC. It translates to CASSFGLADSYEQYF.

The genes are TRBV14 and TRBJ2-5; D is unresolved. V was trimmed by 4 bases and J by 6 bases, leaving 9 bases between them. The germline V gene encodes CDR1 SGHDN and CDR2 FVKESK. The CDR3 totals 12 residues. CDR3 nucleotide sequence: TGTGCCAGCAGCCCGAGTATGAAGACCCAGTACTTC. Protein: CASSPSMKTQYF.

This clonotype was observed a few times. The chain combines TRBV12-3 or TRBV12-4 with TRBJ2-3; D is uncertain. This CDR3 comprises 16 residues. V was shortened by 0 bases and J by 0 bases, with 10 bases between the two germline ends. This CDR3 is CASSLALATSTDTQYF. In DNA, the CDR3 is TGTGCCAGCAGTTTAGCCCTCGCAACTAGCACAGATACGCAGTATTTT.

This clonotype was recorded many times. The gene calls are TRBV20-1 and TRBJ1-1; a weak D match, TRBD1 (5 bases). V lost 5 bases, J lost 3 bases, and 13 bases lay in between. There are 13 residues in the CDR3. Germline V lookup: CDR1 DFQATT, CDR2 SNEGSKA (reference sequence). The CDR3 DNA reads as TGCAGTGCTCCTGGGGCGCGGGACACTGAAGCTTTCTTT. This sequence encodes CSAPGARDTEAFF.

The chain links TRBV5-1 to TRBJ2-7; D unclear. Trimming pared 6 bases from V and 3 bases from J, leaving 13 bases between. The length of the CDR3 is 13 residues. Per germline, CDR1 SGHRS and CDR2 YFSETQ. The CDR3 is CASTLPGLYEQYF. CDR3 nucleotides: TGCGCCAGCACCCTACCGGGCCTCTACGAGCAGTACTTC.

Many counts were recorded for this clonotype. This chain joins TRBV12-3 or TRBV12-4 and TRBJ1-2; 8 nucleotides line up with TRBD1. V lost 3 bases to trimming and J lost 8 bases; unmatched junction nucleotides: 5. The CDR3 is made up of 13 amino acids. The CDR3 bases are TGTGCCAGCAGTTTTCCAGGGGGCAACGGCTACACCTTC. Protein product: CASSFPGGNGYTF.

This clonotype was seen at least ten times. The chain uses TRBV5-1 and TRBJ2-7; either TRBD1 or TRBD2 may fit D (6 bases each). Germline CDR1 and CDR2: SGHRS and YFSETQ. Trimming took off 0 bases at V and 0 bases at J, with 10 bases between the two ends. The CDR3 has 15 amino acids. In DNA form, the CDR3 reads TGCGCCAGCAGCTTGGACCCGGGGGCCTCCTACGAGCAGTACTTC. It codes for CASSLDPGASYEQYF.

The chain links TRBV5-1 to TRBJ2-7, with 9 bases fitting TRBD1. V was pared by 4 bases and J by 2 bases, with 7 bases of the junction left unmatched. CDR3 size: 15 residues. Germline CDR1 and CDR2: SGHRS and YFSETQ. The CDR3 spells CASSTGQGITYEQYF. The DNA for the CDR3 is TGCGCCAGCAGCACGGGACAGGGAATCACCTACGAGCAGTACTTC.

CDR3 coding DNA: TGTGCCAGCAGCCACCGAGACAGGTTGGGTTGGGAGCAGTACTTC. Residues: CASSHRDRLGWEQYF. The chain is built from TRBV5-8 and TRBJ2-7, with a weak D call TRBD1 (6 bases). This CDR3 contains 15 residues. Germline V gene lookup returns CDR1 SGHTS and CDR2 YDEGEE. V was trimmed by 4 bases and J by 7 bases, leaving 21 bases between them.

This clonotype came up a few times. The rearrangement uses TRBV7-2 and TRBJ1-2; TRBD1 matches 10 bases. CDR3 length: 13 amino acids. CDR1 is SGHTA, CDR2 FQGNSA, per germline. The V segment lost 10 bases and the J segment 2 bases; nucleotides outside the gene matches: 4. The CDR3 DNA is TGTGCCAATGGACAGGGGGGGAACTATGGCTACACCTTC. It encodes CANGQGGNYGYTF.

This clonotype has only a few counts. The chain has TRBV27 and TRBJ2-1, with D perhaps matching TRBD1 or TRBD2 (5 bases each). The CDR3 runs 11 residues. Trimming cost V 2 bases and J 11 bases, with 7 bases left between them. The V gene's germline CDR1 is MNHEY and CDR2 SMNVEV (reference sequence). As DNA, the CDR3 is TGTGCCAGCAGTTTAGGGGGTAAGCAGTTCTTC. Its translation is CASSLGGKQFF.

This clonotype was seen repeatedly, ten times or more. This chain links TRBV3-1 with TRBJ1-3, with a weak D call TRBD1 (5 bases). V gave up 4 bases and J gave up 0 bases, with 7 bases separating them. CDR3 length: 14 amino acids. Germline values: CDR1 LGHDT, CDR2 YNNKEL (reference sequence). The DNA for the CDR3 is TGTGCCAGCAGCCCCGGGGGCTCTGGAAACACCATATATTTT. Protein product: CASSPGGSGNTIYF.

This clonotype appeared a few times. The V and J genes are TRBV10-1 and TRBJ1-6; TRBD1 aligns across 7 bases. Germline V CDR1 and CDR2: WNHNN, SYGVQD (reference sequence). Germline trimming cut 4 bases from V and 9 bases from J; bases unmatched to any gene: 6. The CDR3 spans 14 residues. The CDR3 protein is CASSVGTAGSPLHF. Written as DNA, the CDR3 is TGCGCCAGCAGTGTTGGGACAGCGGGTTCACCCCTCCACTTT.

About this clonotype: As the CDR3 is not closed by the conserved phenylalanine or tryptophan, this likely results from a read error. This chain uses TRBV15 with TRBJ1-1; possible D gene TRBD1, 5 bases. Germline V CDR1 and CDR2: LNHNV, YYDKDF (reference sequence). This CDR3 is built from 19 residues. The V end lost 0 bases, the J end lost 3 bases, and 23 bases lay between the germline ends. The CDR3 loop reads CATSRDRVVFAGQDTEAFC. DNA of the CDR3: TGTGCCACCAGCAGAGACAGGGTTGTTTTTGCTGGTCAAGACACTGAAGCTTTCTGT.

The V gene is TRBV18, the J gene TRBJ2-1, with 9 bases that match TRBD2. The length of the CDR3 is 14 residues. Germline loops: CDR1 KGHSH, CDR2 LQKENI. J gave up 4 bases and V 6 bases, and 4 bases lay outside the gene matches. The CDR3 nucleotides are TGTGCCAGCTCGTCTAGCGGGGAATACAATGAGCAGTTCTTC. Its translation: CASSSSGEYNEQFF.

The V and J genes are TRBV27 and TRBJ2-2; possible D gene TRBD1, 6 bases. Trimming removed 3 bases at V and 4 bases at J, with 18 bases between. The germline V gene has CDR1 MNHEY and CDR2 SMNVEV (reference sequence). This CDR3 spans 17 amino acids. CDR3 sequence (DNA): TGTGCCAGCAGTTTTTGGAGCAGGGGTCGAAGCACCGGGGAGCTGTTTTTT. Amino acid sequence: CASSFWSRGRSTGELFF.

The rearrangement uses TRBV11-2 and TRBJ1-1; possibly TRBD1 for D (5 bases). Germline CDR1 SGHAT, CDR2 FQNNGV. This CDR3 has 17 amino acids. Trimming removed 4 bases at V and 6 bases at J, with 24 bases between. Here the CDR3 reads CASSSRGEGARLPEAFF. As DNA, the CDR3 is TGTGCCAGCAGCTCCCGGGGGGAAGGGGCGAGGTTACCTGAAGCTTTCTTT.

Written as DNA, the CDR3 is TGTGCCAGCAGTGATCACCCGGACAGGGTTAACTATGGCTACACCTTC. Encoded protein: CASSDHPDRVNYGYTF. The rearrangement uses TRBV2 and TRBJ1-2; 8 nucleotides agree with TRBD1. The CDR3 runs 16 residues. CDR1 and CDR2 (germline): SNHLY, FYNNEI. V was pared by 3 bases and J by 1 base, with 7 bases of the junction left unmatched.

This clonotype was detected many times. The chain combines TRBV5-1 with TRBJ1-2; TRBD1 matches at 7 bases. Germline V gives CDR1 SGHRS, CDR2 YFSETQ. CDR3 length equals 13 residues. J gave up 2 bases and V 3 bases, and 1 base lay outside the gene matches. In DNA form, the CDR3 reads TGCGCCAGCAGCTCGGGACAGAACTATGGCTACACCTTC. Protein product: CASSSGQNYGYTF. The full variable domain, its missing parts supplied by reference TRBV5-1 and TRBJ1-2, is KAGVTQTPRYLIKTRGQQVTLSCSPISGHRSVSWYQQTPGQGLQFLFEYFSETQRNKGNFPGRFSGRQFSNSRSEMNVSTLELGDSALYLCASSSGQNYGYTFGSGTRLTVV.